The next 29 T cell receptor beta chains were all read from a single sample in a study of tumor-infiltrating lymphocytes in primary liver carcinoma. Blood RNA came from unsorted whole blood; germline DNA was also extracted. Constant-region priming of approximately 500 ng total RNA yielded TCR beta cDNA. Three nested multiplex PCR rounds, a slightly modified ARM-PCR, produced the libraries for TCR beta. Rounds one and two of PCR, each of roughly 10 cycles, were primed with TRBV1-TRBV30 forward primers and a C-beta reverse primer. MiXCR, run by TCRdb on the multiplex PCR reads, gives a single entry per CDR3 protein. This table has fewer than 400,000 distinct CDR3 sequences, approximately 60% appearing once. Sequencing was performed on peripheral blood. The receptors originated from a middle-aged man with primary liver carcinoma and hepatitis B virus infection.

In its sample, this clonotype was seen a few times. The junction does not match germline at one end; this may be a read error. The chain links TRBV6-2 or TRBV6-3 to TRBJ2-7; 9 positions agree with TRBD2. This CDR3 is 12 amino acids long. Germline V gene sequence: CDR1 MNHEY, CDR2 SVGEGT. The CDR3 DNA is TGTGCCAGCAGTTACGCGGCTAGCGGGAATATTTTC. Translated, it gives CASSYAASGNIF.

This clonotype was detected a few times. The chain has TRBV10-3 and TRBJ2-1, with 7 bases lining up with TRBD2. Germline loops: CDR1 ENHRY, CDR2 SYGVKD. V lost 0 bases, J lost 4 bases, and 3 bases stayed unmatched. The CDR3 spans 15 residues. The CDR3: CAISESGGSYNEQFF. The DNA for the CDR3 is TGTGCCATCAGTGAGTCCGGCGGGAGTTACAATGAGCAGTTCTTC.

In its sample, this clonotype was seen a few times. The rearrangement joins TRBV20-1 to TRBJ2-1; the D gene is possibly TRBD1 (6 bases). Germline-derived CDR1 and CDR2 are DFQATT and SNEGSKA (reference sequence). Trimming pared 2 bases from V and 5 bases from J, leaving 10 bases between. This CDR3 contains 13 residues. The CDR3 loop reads CSARPDSDNEQFF. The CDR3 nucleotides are TGCAGTGCTAGACCGGACAGCGACAATGAGCAGTTCTTC.

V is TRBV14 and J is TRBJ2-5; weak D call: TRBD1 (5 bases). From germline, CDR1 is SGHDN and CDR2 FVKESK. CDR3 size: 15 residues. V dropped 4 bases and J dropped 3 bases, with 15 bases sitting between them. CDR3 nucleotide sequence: TGTGCCAGCAGCCCGCAGACAGATCCTGAAGAGACCCAGTACTTC. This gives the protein CASSPQTDPEETQYF.

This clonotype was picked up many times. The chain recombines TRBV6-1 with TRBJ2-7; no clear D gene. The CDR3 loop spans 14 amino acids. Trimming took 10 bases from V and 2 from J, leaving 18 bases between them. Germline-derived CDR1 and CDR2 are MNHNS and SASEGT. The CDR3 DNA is TGTGCCACTTTCTCGGGCTCCCCCGCCTACGAGCAGTACTTC. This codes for CATFSGSPAYEQYF.

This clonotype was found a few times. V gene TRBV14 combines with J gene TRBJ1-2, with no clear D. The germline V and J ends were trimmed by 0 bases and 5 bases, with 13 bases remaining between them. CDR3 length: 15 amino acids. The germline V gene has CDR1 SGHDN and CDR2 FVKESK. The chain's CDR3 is CASSQDHGRNYGYTF. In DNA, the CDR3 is TGTGCCAGCAGCCAAGATCACGGTCGGAATTATGGCTACACCTTC.

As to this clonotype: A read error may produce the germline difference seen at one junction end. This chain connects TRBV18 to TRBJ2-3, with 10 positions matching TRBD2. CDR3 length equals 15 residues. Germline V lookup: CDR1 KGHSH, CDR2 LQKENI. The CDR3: CASSPTAGGPGTQYF. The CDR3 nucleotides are TGTGCCAGTTCACCGACAGCGGGAGGGCCAGGTACGCAGTATTTT.

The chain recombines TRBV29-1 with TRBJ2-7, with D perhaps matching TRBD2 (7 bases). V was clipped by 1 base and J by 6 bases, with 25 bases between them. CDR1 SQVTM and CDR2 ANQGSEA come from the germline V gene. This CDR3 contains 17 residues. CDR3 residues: CSVEGWGRGASRCEQYF. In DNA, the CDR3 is TGCAGCGTTGAAGGTTGGGGACGGGGGGCTTCCCGCTGCGAGCAGTACTTC.

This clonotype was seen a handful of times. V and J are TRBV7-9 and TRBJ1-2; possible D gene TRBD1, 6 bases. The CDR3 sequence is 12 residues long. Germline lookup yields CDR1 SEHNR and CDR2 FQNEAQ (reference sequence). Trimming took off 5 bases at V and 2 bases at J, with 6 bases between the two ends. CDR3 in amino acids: CASSGTNYGYTF. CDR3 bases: TGTGCCAGCAGCGGGACAAACTATGGCTACACCTTC.

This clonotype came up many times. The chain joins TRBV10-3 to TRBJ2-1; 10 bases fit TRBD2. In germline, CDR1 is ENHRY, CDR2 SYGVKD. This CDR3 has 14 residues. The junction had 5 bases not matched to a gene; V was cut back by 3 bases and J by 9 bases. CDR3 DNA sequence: TGTGCCATCAGTGAAGCGGGAGGGCTCGCTGAGCAGTTCTTC. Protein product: CAISEAGGLAEQFF.

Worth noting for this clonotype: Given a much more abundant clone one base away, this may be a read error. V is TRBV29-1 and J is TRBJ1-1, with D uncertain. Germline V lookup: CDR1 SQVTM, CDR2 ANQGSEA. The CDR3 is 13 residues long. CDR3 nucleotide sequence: TGCAGCGCCCTACAGAATTTGAACACTGAAGCTTCCTTT. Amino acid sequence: CSALQNLNTEASF.

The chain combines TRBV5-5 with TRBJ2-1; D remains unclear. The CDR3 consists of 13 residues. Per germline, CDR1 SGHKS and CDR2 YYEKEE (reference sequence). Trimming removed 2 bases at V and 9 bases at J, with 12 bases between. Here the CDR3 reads CASSFFRYSEQFF. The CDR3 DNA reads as TGTGCCAGCAGCTTTTTTCGGTACTCTGAGCAGTTCTTC.

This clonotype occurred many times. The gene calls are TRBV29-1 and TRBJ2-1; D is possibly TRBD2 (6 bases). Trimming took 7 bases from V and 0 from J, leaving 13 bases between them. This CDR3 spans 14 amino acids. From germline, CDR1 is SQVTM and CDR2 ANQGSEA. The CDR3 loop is CSASDGSSYNEQFF. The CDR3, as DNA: TGCAGCGCCTCGGACGGGAGCTCCTACAATGAGCAGTTCTTC.

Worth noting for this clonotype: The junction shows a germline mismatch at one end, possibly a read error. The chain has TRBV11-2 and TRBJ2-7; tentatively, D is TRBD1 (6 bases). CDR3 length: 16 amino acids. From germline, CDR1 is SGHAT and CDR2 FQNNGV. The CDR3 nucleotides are TGTGCCAGCATCTTAATGTGGAGCGAACCGGGCAGGGGGCAGTACTTC. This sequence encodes CASILMWSEPGRGQYF.

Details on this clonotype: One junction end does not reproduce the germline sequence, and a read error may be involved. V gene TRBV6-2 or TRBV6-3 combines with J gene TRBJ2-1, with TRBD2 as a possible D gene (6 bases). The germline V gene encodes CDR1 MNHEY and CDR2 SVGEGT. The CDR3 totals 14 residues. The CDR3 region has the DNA TGTGCCAGCCTCTCGGGAGTAGTGGACAATGAGCTGTTCTTC. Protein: CASLSGVVDNELFF.

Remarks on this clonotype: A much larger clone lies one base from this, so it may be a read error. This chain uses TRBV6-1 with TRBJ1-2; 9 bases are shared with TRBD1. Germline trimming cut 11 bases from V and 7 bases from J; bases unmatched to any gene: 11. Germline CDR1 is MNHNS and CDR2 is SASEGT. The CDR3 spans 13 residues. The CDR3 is CAAWDRETLGYTF. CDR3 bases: TGTGCCGCATGGGACAGGGAAACTCTTGGCTACACCTTC.

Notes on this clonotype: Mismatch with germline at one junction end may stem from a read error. In DNA form, the CDR3 reads TGTGCCAGTAAGACGGACCTCGGCATAGATTCGCAGTATTTT. Translated: CASKTDLGIDSQYF. This chain uses TRBV6-5 with TRBJ2-3; no clear D gene. In germline, CDR1 is MNHEY, CDR2 SVGAGI. The CDR3 runs to 14 residues.

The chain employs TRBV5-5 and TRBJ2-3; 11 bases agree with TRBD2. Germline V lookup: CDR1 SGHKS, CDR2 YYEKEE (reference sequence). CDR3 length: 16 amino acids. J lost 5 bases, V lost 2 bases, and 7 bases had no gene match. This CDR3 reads CASSLSSGRAGDTQYF. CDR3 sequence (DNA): TGTGCCAGCAGCTTAAGTAGCGGGAGGGCTGGAGATACGCAGTATTTT.

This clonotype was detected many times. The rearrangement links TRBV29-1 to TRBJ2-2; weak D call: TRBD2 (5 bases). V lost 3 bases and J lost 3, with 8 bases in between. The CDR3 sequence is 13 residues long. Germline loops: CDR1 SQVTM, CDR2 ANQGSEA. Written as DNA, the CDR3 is TGCAGCGTTGACCTACTAGACACCGGGGAGCTGTTTTTT. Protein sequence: CSVDLLDTGELFF.

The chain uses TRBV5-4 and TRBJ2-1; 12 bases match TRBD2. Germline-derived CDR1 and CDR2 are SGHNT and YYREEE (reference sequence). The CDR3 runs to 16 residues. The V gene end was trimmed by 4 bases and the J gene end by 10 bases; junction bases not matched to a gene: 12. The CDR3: CASSPTWTSGAQEQFF. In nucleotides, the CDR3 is TGTGCCAGCAGCCCGACTTGGACTAGCGGGGCCCAGGAGCAGTTCTTC. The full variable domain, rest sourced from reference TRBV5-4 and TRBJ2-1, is ETGVTQSPTHLIKTRGQQVTLRCSSQSGHNTVSWYQQALGQGPQFIFQYYREEENGRGNFPPRFSGLQFPNYSSELNVNALELDDSALYLCASSPTWTSGAQEQFFGPGTRLTVL.

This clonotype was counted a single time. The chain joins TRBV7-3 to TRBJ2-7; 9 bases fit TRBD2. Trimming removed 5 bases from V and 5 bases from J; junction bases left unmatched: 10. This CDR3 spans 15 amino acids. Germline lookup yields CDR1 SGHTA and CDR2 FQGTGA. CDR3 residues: CASSPGAGGLDEQYF. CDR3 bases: TGTGCCAGCAGCCCCGGAGCGGGAGGACTAGACGAGCAGTACTTC.

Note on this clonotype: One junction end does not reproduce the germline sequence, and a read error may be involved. Here the CDR3 DNA reads TGCGCCAACAGCTCACCCTCCGGACGGGGCCAACAGCCCCAGCATTTT. Translating gives CANSSPSGRGQQPQHF. This chain connects TRBV7-8 to TRBJ1-5, with D tentatively TRBD1 (5 bases). Germline V CDR1 and CDR2: SGHVS, FQNEAQ. The CDR3 loop spans 16 amino acids.

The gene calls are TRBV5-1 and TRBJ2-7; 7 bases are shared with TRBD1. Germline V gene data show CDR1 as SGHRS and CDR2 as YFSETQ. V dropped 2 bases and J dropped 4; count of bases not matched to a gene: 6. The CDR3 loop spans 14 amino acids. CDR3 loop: CASSLGGQFYEQYF. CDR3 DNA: TGCGCCAGCAGCTTAGGGGGCCAATTTTACGAGCAGTACTTC.

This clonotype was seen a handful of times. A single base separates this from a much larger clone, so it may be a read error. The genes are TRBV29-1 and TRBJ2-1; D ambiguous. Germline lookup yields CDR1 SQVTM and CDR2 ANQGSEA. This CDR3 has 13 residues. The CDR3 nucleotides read TGCAGCGTTCAGCTCAGGCCCTACATTGAGCAGTTCTTC. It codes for CSVQLRPYIEQFF.

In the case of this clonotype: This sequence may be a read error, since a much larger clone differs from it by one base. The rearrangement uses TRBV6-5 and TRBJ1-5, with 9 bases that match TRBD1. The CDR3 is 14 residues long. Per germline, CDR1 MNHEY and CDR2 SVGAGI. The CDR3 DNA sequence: TGTGCCTGCAGCTCGACAGGGGGGAATCAGCCCCAGCATTTT. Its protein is CACSSTGGNQPQHF.

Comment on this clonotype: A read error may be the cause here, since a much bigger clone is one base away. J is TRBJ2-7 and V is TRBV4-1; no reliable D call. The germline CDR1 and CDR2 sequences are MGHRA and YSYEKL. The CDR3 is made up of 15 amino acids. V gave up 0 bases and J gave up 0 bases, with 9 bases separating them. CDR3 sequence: CASSQDPVISYEQYF. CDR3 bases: TGCGCCAGCAGCCAAGATCCAGTGATCTCCTACGAGCAGTACTTC.

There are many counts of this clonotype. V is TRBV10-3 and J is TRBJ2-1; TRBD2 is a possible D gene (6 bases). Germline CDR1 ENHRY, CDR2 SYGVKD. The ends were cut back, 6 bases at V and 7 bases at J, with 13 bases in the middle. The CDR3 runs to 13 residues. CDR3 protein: CAIRSGGGNEQFF. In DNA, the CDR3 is TGTGCCATCAGAAGCGGCGGAGGGAATGAGCAGTTCTTC.

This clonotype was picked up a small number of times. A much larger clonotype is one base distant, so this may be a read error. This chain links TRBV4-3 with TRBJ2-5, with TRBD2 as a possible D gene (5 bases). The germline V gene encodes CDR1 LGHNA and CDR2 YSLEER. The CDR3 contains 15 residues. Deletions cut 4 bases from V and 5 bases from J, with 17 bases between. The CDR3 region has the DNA TGCGCCAGCAGCCGAAGAGCAGCAAGAGGGGAGACCCAGTACTTC. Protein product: CASSRRAARGETQYF.

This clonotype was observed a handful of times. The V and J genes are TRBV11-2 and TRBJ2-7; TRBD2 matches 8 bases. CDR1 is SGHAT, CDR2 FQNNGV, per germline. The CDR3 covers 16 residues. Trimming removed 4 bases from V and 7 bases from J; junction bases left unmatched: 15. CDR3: CASSSLGAGGVGEQYF. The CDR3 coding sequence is TGTGCCAGCAGCTCCTTGGGGGCGGGAGGCGTGGGGGAGCAGTACTTC.